These 25 T cell receptor beta chains were all obtained from the same sample, sequenced in a study of post-analysis software for immune sequencing data. Their antigens remain unidentified. Included in the TCR beta cDNA libraries were unique molecular identifiers. In TCRdb, the PCR reads were re-called with MiXCR into one record per CDR3 protein. Among 150,000 to 200,000 distinct CDR3 sequences listed, roughly 30% were seen once. Study outcomes and limitations: TRBV5-6, TRBV5-1 and TRBV20-1 were among 4 or 5 TRBV segments more frequent in patients than controls.

What was sequenced was blood. The receptors here all came from a girl aged 10-17 years with multiple sclerosis.

Of note for this clonotype: This may be a read error, as it is one base from a much larger clone. V and J are TRBV4-1 and TRBJ1-2; TRBD1 aligns across 8 bases. This CDR3 comprises 14 residues. Looked up from germline, CDR1 is MGHRA and CDR2 is YSYEKL. The CDR3, as DNA: TGCGCCAGCGGGGAACCGGGACAGGTCTATGGCCACACCTTC. Translation: CASGEPGQVYGHTF.

This chain uses TRBV4-1 with TRBJ2-1, with TRBD1 as a possible D gene (6 bases). The germline V gene has CDR1 MGHRA and CDR2 YSYEKL. The CDR3 consists of 15 residues. Trimming cost V 4 bases and J 2 bases, with 12 bases left between them. CDR3 protein: CASSLPGVPYNEQFF. The CDR3 DNA reads TGCGCCAGCAGCCTTCCAGGGGTGCCCTACAATGAGCAGTTCTTC.

This chain uses TRBV28 with TRBJ1-4; the match to TRBD1 covers 7 bases. Losses at the gene ends were 6 bases for V and 3 bases for J; bases not matched to a gene: 4. Germline CDR1 reads MDHEN; CDR2 reads SYDVKM. This CDR3 has 14 amino acids. This CDR3 is CASRPTGSNEKLFF. CDR3 DNA sequence: TGTGCCAGCAGGCCGACAGGGTCTAATGAAAAACTGTTTTTT.

This clonotype has only a few counts. The chain links TRBV6-5 to TRBJ1-5; no firm D call. The germline V gene encodes CDR1 MNHEY and CDR2 SVGAGI. This CDR3 spans 19 amino acids. V was cut by 2 bases and J by 0 bases, with 20 bases left in between. The CDR3 DNA reads as TGTGCCAGCAGTTACGGGAGAGTGACGGGGAGGCATAGCAATCAGCCCCAGCATTTT. Its protein product is CASSYGRVTGRHSNQPQHF.

This clonotype was found a few times. One end of the junction fails to match germline, which may point to a read error. The CDR3 protein is CVSRGTGGTNEKLFF. The CDR3 nucleotides read TGTGTCAGCAGGGGGACAGGGGGCACTAATGAAAAACTGTTTTTT. V and J are TRBV7-6 and TRBJ1-4; TRBD1 matches 12 bases. The CDR3 totals 15 residues. Germline-derived CDR1 and CDR2 are SGHVS and FNYEAQ.

This clonotype was seen only once. V usage is TRBV14 and J usage is TRBJ1-4; D not resolved. From germline, CDR1 is SGHDN and CDR2 FVKESK. Trimming cost V 1 base and J 5 bases, with 14 bases left between them. This CDR3 spans 16 amino acids. DNA for the CDR3: TGTGCCAGCAGCCAAGCCGCAGGACGGCAGAATGAAAAACTGTTTTTT. This translates into CASSQAAGRQNEKLFF.

V is TRBV2 and J is TRBJ1-1; a possible D gene is TRBD1 (5 bases). CDR3 length equals 13 residues. Per germline, CDR1 SNHLY and CDR2 FYNNEI. V lost 6 bases to trimming and J lost 6 bases, with 14 bases between them. The CDR3 bases are TGTGCCAGCAGAGTACAGGTTACGGCTGAAGCTTTCTTT. This translates into CASRVQVTAEAFF. Using reference TRBV2 and TRBJ1-1 for the parts outside the CDR3, the full variable domain is EPEVTQTPSHQVTQMGQEVILRCVPISNHLYFYWYRQILGQKVEFLVSFYNNEISEKSEIFDDQFSVERPDGSNFTLKIRSTKLEDSAMYFCASRVQVTAEAFFGQGTRLTVV.

This clonotype was found a few times. CDR3 region: CASSVTSGSRNEQFF. DNA for the CDR3: TGTGCCAGCAGCGTAACTAGCGGGAGTAGGAATGAGCAGTTCTTC. This chain links TRBV9 with TRBJ2-1, with 11 bases matching TRBD2. This CDR3 is 15 amino acids long. The germline CDR1 and CDR2 sequences are SGDLS and YYNGEE. J was trimmed by 7 bases and V by 1 base; bases with no gene match: 4.

With respect to this clonotype: A much more abundant neighbour one base away suggests this may be a read error. V gene TRBV11-2 combines with J gene TRBJ2-1; TRBD2 matches 7 bases. Germline trimming cut 5 bases from V and 13 bases from J; bases unmatched to any gene: 17. Per the germline V gene, CDR1 is SGHAT and CDR2 is FQNNGV. The CDR3 consists of 15 residues. Here the CDR3 reads CASSILFGGKETQFF. CDR3 coding DNA: TGTGCCAGCAGCATCCTCTTCGGGGGGAAAGAGACCCAGTTCTTC.

The chain couples TRBV2 to TRBJ2-1; D perhaps matches TRBD1 (6 bases). Deletions cut 6 bases from V and 5 bases from J, with 11 bases between. CDR1 SNHLY and CDR2 FYNNEI come from the germline V gene. The CDR3 is 13 residues long. The CDR3: CASSWYRDNEQFF. CDR3 sequence (DNA): TGTGCCAGCAGCTGGTACAGGGACAATGAGCAGTTCTTC.

The table lists this clonotype with many counts. The DNA for the CDR3 is TGTGCCAGCTCCTTAGACTATGGCTACACCTTC. This encodes CASSLDYGYTF. J is TRBJ1-2 and V is TRBV2; no clear D gene. Trimming pared 8 bases from V and 3 bases from J, leaving 7 bases between. Germline CDR1 SNHLY, CDR2 FYNNEI. The CDR3 runs 11 residues.

The chain has TRBV19 and TRBJ2-7; D gene unclear. Per germline, CDR1 LNHDA and CDR2 SQIVND (reference sequence). The V gene lost 3 bases and the J gene lost 3 bases, with 12 bases spanning the gap. The CDR3 sequence is 14 residues long. CDR3 DNA: TGTGCCAGTAGTATCGGCGGACCTATCTACGAGCAGTACTTC. Amino acids: CASSIGGPIYEQYF.

This clonotype was observed a few times. Relative to the germline gene, one junction end is altered; a read error may explain this. The chain employs TRBV9 and TRBJ1-6; D is possibly TRBD1 (6 bases). The CDR3 extends over 15 amino acids. The V gene's germline CDR1 is SGDLS and CDR2 YYNGEE. CDR3 in DNA: TGTGCCGGCAGCAAGAACAGGGATATTAATTCACCCCTCCACTTT. It translates to CAGSKNRDINSPLHF. Full variable domain (missing parts from reference TRBV9 and TRBJ1-6): DSGVTQTPKHLITATGQRVTLRCSPRSGDLSVYWYQQSLDQGLQFLIQYYNGEERAKGNILERFSAQQFPDLHSELNLSSLELGDSALYFCAGSKNRDINSPLHFGNGTRLTVT.

A note on this clonotype: With a much larger clone just one base away, this may be a read error. The chain is built from TRBV6-6 and TRBJ2-5, with D possibly being TRBD2 (6 bases). CDR3 length: 13 residues. Trimming stripped 10 bases from V and 11 bases from J, with 23 bases between. The germline CDR1 and CDR2 sequences are MNHNY and SVGAGI (reference sequence). The CDR3 sequence is CATGLDSYNEQYF. CDR3 sequence (DNA): TGTGCCACGGGACTTGATTCCTACAATGAGCAGTACTTC.

The chain uses TRBV29-1 and TRBJ2-6; D gene uncertain. This CDR3 contains 15 residues. Per the germline V gene, CDR1 is SQVTM and CDR2 is ANQGSEA. The V end lost 1 base, the J end lost 0 bases, and 7 bases lay between the germline ends. CDR3: CSVEGTGSGANVLTF. The CDR3 DNA is TGCAGCGTTGAAGGGACGGGCTCTGGGGCCAACGTCCTGACTTTC.

This clonotype showed up just a few times. This chain connects TRBV3-1 to TRBJ2-7; D is unresolved. The CDR3 covers 12 residues. The germline CDR1 and CDR2 sequences are LGHDT and YNNKEL (reference sequence). Trimming shortened V by 3 bases and J by 7 bases, and 10 bases separated the two germline ends. The CDR3 DNA is TGTGCCAGCAGCCAGGGTGGTGTGGAGCAGTACTTC. Translating gives CASSQGGVEQYF.

This clonotype was recorded many times. The chain employs TRBV12-5 and TRBJ1-5; no clear D. Between the trimmed V and J ends, which lost 0 bases and 7 bases, there was a span of 10 bases. The germline gives CDR1 LGHNT, CDR2 FRNRAP. The CDR3 spans 14 residues. CDR3 bases: TGTGCTAGTGGTTTGGTAGTGGTAGGGCAGCCCCAGCATTTT. Its translation: CASGLVVVGQPQHF.

About this clonotype itself: A much larger clone differs from this one at a single base, so this may be a read error. V usage is TRBV20-1 and J usage is TRBJ2-7; 10 nucleotides line up with TRBD1. Trimming at V came to 0 bases and at J to 7 bases, leaving 9 bases not matched to a gene. The germline gives CDR1 DFQATT, CDR2 SNEGSKA (reference sequence). The CDR3 spans 15 residues. CDR3 residues: CSARDQGQGSDEQYF. CDR3 sequence (DNA): TGCAGTGCTAGAGATCAGGGACAGGGGAGCGATGAGCAGTACTTC.

This rearrangement joins TRBV14 to TRBJ2-1; perhaps D is TRBD1 or TRBD2 (5 bases each). The CDR3 is 16 amino acids. Germline lookup yields CDR1 SGHDN and CDR2 FVKESK. Trimming stripped 4 bases from V and 0 bases from J, with 13 bases between. The CDR3 DNA is TGTGCCAGCAGCCGGGACGACCTCAGCTCCTACAATGAGCAGTTCTTC. Translation gives CASSRDDLSSYNEQFF.

Comments on this clonotype: A much larger clone is a single base away; this may be a read error. V and J are TRBV28 and TRBJ2-7; no clear D. The ends were cut back, 6 bases at V and 5 bases at J, with 5 bases in the middle. The V gene's germline CDR1 is MDHEN and CDR2 SYDVKM. This CDR3 has 10 residues. This chain's CDR3 is CASRGHEQYF. For the CDR3, the DNA is TGTGCCAGCAGGGGTCACGAGCAGTACTTC.

The chain has TRBV5-1 and TRBJ2-3; TRBD2 aligns across 9 bases. J was trimmed by 3 bases and V by 4 bases; bases with no gene match: 3. Germline V gene sequence: CDR1 SGHRS, CDR2 YFSETQ. This CDR3 region has 14 residues. The CDR3 loop is CASSEGLATDTQYF. CDR3 DNA sequence: TGCGCCAGCAGCGAGGGACTAGCAACAGATACGCAGTATTTT.

Remarks on this clonotype: It may be a read error: a sequence one base away is much more abundant. This chain uses TRBV20-1 with TRBJ2-5, with 8 nucleotides matching TRBD2. The trim removed 3 bases at V and 11 bases at J, leaving 20 bases unmatched. Germline CDR1 reads DFQATT; CDR2 reads SNEGSKA (reference sequence). The CDR3 length is 16 residues. The CDR3 region is CSASGFIRGIGRAQYF. CDR3 nucleotides: TGCAGTGCTAGTGGTTTTATAAGGGGAATCGGGAGGGCGCAGTACTTC.

This clonotype was seen just once. Here the CDR3 DNA reads TGCGCCAGCAGCCAAGAGGGCAGGGGGCGAGAGACCCAGTACTTC. Encoded protein: CASSQEGRGRETQYF. This chain links TRBV4-1 with TRBJ2-5; TRBD1 aligns across 8 bases. Germline V gene sequence: CDR1 MGHRA, CDR2 YSYEKL. With 0 bases clipped from V and 4 bases from J, the junction kept 4 bases outside the gene matches. The CDR3 contains 15 residues.

To note about this clonotype: A read error may explain this, as a much larger clone is one base away. The V call is TRBV27, the J call TRBJ2-7; 7 bases are a match to TRBD2. This CDR3 comprises 14 residues. CDR1 is MNHEY, CDR2 SMNVEV, per germline (reference sequence). CDR3 loop: CASSQRARDYEQHF. The DNA for the CDR3 is TGTGCCAGCTCCCAACGGGCTCGGGACTACGAGCAGCACTTC.

In this sample, this clonotype turned up a few times. V is TRBV18 and J is TRBJ2-3; D remains ambiguous. This CDR3 is 13 amino acids long. The V gene lost 6 bases and the J gene lost 5 bases, with 12 bases spanning the gap. Germline CDR1 is KGHSH and CDR2 is LQKENI. CDR3 DNA: TGTGCCAGCTCCTATCAACAAGGAGATACGCAGTATTTT. This translates into CASSYQQGDTQYF.